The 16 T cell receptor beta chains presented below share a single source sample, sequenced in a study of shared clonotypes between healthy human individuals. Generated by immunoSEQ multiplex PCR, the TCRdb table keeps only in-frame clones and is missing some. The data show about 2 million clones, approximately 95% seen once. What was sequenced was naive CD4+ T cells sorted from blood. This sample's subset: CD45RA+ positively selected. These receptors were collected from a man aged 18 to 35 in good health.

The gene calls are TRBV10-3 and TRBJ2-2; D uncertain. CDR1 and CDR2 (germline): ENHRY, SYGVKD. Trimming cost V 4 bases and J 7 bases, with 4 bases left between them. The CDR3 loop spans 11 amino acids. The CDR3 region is CAISGIGELFF. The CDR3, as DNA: TGTGCCATCAGTGGGATCGGGGAGCTGTTTTTT.

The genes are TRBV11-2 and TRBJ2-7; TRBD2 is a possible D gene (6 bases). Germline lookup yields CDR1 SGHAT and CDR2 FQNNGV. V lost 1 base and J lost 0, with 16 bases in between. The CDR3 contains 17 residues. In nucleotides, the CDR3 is TGTGCCAGCAGCTTAGCGTACCCCGGGGGTACCTCCTACGAGCAGTACTTC. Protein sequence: CASSLAYPGGTSYEQYF.

The CDR3 spells CASSLAQVSGNTIYF. The CDR3 nucleotides read TGTGCCAGCAGCTTAGCACAGGTATCTGGAAACACCATATATTTT. The chain couples TRBV7-2 to TRBJ1-3; weak D call: TRBD1 (5 bases). Germline lookup yields CDR1 SGHTA and CDR2 FQGNSA. This CDR3 spans 15 amino acids. Trimming cost V 0 bases and J 1 base, with 7 bases left between them.

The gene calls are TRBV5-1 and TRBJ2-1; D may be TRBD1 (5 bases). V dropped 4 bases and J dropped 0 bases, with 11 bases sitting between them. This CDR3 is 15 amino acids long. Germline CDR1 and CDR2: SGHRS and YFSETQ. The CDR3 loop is CASSPPDSSYNEQFF. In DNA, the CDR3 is TGCGCCAGCAGCCCTCCAGACAGCTCCTACAATGAGCAGTTCTTC.

This chain's CDR3 is CRAIGGNEQFF. The CDR3 DNA follows: TGCAGGGCAATAGGAGGCAATGAGCAGTTCTTC. V usage is TRBV20-1 and J usage is TRBJ2-1, with D perhaps TRBD2 (5 bases). This CDR3 has 11 residues. Per germline, CDR1 DFQATT and CDR2 SNEGSKA (reference sequence).

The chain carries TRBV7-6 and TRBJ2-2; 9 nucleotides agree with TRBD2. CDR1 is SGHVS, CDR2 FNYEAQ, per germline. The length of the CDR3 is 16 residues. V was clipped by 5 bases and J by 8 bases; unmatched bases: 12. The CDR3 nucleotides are TGTGCCAGCAGCCTTGGCGGGAGGGCCAAGGAAGGGGAGCTGTTTTTT. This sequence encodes CASSLGGRAKEGELFF. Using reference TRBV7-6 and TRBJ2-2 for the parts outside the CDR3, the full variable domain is GAGVSQSPRYKVTKRGQDVALRCDPISGHVSLYWYRQALGQGPEFLTYFNYEAQQDKSGLPNDRFSAERPEGSISTLTIQRTEQRDSAMYRCASSLGGRAKEGELFFGEGSRLTVL.

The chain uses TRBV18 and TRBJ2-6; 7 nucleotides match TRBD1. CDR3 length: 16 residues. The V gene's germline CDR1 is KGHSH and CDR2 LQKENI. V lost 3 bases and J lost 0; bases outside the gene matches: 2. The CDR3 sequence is CASSPGQLSGANVLTF. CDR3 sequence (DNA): TGTGCCAGCTCACCGGGACAGCTCTCTGGGGCCAACGTCCTGACTTTC.

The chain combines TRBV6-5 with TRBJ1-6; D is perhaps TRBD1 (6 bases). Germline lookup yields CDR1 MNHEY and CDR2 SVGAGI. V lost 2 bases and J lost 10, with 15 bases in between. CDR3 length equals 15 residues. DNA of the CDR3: TGTGCCAGCAGTTACGAGGGGGGGGGATGGTCACCCCTCCACTTT. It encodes CASSYEGGGWSPLHF.

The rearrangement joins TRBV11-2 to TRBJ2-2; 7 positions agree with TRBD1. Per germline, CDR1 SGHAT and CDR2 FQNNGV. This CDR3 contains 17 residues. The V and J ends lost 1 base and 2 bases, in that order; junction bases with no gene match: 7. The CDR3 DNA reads TGTGCCAGCAGCTTAGTAGTAGGGGGCCGAAACACCGGGGAGCTGTTTTTT. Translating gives CASSLVVGGRNTGELFF.

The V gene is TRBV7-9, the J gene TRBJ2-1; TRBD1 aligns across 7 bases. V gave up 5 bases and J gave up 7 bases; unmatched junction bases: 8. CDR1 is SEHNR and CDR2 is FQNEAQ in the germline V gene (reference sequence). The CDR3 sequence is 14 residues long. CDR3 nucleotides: TGTGCCAGCAGCAAGGGACAGCAAATAAATGAGCAGTTCTTC. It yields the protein CASSKGQQINEQFF.

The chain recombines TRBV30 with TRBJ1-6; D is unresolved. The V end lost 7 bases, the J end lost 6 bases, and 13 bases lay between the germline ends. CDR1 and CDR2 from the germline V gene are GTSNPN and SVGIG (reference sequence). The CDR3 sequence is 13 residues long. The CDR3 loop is CAYSSSGNSPLHF. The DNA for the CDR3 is TGTGCCTATTCATCGTCCGGTAATTCACCCCTCCACTTT.

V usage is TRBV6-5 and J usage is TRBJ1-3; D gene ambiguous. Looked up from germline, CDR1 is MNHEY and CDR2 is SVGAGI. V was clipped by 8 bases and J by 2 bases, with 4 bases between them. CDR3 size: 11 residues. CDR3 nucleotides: TGTGCCAGCGGGACTGGAAACACCATATATTTT. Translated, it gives CASGTGNTIYF.

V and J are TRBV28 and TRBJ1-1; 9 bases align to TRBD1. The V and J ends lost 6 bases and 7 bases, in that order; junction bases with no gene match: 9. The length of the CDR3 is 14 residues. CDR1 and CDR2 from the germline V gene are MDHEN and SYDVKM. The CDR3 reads CASSPNRGLGEAFF. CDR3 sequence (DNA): TGTGCCAGCAGCCCGAACAGGGGGCTAGGTGAAGCTTTCTTT.

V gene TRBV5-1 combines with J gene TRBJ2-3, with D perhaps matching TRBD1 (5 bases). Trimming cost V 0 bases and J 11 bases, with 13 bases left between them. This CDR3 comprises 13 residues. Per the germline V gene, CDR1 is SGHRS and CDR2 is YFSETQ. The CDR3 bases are TGCGCCAGCAGCTTGGGTCCCAAAAGGGGGCAGTATTTT. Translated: CASSLGPKRGQYF. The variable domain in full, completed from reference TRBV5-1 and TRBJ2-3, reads KAGVTQTPRYLIKTRGQQVTLSCSPISGHRSVSWYQQTPGQGLQFLFEYFSETQRNKGNFPGRFSGRQFSNSRSEMNVSTLELGDSALYLCASSLGPKRGQYFGPGTRLTVL.

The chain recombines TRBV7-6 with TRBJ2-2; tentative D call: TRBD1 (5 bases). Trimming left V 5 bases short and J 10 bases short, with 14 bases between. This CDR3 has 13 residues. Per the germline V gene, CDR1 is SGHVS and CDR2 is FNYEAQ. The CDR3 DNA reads TGTGCCAGCAGCCCCCTCGAAGGGGAGGAGCTGTTTTTT. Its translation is CASSPLEGEELFF.

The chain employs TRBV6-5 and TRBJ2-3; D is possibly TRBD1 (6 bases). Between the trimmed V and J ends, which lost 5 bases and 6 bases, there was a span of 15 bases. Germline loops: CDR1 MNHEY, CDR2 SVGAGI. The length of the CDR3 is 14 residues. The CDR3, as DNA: TGTGCCAGCAGTCAGACAGGTGCCCGGGATACGCAGTATTTT. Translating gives CASSQTGARDTQYF.